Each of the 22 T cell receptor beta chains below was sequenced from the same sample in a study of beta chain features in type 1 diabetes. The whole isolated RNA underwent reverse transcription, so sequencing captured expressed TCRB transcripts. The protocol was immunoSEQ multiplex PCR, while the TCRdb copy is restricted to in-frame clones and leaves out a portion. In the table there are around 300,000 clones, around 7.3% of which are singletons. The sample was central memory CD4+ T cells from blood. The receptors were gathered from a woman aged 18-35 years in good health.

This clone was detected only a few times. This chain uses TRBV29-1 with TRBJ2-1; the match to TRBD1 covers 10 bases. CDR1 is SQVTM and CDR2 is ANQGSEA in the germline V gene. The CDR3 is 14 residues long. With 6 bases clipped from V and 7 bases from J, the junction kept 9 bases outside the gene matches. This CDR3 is CSVGGQGRINEQFF. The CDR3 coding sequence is TGCAGCGTAGGGGGACAGGGGAGAATAAATGAGCAGTTCTTC.

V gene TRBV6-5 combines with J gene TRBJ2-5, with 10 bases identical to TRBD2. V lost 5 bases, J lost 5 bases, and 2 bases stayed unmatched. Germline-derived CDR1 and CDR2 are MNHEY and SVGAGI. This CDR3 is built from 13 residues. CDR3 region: CASSLAGVETQYF. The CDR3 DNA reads TGTGCCAGCAGTCTAGCGGGAGTGGAGACCCAGTACTTC.

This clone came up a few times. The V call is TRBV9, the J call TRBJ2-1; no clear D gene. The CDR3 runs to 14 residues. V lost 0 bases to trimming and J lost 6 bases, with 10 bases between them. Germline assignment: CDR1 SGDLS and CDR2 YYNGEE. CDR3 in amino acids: CASSVDASSNEQFF. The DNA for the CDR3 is TGTGCCAGCAGCGTAGACGCTAGTAGCAATGAGCAGTTCTTC.

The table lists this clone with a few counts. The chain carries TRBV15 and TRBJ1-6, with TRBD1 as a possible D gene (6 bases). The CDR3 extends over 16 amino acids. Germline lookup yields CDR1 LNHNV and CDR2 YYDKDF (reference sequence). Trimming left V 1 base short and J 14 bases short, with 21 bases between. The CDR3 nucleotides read TGTGCCACCAGCAGAGTTCGTGGGGACACCGTGGAGACCCTCCACTTT. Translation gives CATSRVRGDTVETLHF. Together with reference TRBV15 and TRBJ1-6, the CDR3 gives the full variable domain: DAMVIQNPRYQVTQFGKPVTLSCSQTLNHNVMYWYQQKSSQAPKLLFHYYDKDFNNEADTPDNFQSRRPNTSFCFLDIRSPGLGDTAMYLCATSRVRGDTVETLHFGNGTRLTVT.

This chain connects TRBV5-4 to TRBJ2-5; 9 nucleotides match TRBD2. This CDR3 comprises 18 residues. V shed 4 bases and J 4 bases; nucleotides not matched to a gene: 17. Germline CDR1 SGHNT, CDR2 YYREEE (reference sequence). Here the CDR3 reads CASSPTWTSVLRAETQYF. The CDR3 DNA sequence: TGTGCCAGCAGCCCCACGTGGACTAGCGTCCTGAGGGCAGAGACCCAGTACTTC.

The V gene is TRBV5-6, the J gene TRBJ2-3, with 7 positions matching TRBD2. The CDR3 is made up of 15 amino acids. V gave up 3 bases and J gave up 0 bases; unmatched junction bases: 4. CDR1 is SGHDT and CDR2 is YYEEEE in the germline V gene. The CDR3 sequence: CASSYGLGSTDTQYF. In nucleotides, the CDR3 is TGTGCCAGCAGCTACGGACTAGGTAGCACAGATACGCAGTATTTT.

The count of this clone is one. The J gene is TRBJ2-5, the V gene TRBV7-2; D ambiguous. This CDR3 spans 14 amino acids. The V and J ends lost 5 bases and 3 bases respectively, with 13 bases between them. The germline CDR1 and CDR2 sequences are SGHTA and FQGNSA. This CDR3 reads CASSLRTDEETQYF. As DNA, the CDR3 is TGTGCCAGCAGCCTTAGAACAGATGAAGAGACCCAGTACTTC.

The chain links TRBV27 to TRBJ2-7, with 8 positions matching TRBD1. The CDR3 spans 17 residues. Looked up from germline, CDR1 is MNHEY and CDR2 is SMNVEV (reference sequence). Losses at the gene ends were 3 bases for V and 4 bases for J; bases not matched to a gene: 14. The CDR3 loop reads CASSFFNKQGVVYEQYV. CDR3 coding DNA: TGTGCCAGCAGTTTTTTCAACAAACAGGGGGTTGTGTACGAGCAGTACGTC.

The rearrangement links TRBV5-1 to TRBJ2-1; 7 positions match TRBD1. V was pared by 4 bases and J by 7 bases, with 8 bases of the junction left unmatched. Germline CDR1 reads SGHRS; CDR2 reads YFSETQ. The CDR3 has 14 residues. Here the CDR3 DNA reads TGCGCCAGCAGCGGTGGTCGACAGGGAAATGAGCAGTTCTTC. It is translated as CASSGGRQGNEQFF.

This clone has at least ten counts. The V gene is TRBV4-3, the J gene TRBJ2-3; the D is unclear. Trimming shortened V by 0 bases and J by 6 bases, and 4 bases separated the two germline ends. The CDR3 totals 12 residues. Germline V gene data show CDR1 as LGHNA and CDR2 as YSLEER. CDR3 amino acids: CASSQEKDTQYF. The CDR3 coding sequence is TGCGCCAGCAGCCAAGAGAAGGATACGCAGTATTTT.

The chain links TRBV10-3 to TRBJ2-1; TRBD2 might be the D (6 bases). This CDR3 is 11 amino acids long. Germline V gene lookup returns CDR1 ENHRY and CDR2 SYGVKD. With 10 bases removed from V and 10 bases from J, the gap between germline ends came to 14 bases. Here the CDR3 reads CATSGGDEQFF. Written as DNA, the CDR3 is TGTGCCACCTCAGGAGGGGACGAGCAGTTCTTC.

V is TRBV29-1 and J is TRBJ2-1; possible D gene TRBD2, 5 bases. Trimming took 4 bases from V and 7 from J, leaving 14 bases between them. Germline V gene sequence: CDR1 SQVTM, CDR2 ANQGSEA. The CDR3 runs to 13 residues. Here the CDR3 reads CSVVLRTPNEQFF. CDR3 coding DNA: TGCAGCGTTGTCTTACGGACTCCGAATGAGCAGTTCTTC.

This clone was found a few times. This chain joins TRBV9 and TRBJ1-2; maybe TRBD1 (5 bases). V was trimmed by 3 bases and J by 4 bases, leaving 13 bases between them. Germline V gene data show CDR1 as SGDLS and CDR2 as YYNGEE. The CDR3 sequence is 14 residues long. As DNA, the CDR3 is TGTGCCAGCAGCGCCGAACGGGGGATCTATGGCTACACCTTC. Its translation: CASSAERGIYGYTF. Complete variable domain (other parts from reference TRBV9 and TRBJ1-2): DSGVTQTPKHLITATGQRVTLRCSPRSGDLSVYWYQQSLDQGLQFLIQYYNGEERAKGNILERFSAQQFPDLHSELNLSSLELGDSALYFCASSAERGIYGYTFGSGTRLTVV.

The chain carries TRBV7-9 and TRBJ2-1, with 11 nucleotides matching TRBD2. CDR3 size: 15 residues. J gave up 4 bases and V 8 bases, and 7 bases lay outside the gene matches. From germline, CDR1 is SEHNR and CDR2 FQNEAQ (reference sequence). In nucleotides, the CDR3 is TGTGCCAGCGTAAAAACTAGCGGGAGATACAATGAGCAGTTCTTC. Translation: CASVKTSGRYNEQFF.

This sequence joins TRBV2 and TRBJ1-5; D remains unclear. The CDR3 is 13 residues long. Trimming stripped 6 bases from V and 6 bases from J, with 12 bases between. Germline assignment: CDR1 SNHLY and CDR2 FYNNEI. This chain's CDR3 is CASRRDVGQPQHF. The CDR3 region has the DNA TGTGCCAGCAGAAGGGATGTTGGTCAGCCCCAGCATTTT.

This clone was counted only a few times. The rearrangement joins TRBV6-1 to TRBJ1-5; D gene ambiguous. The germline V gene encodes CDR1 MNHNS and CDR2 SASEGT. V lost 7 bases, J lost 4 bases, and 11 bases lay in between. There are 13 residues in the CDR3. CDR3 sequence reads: CASIRGVNQPQHF. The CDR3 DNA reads TGTGCCAGCATACGTGGGGTTAATCAGCCCCAGCATTTT.

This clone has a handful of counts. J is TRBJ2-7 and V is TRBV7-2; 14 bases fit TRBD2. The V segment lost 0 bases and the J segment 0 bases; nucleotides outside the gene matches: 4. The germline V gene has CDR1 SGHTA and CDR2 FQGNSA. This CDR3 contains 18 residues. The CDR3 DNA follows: TGTGCCAGCAGCTTAGCTGGGACTAGCGGGGGCCTCTCCTACGAGCAGTACTTC. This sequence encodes CASSLAGTSGGLSYEQYF.

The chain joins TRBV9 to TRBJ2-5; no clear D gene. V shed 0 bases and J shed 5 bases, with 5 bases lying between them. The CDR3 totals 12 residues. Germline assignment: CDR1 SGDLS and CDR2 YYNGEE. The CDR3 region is CASSVGAETQYF. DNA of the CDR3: TGTGCCAGCAGCGTAGGGGCGGAGACCCAGTACTTC. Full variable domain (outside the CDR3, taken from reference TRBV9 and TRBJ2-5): DSGVTQTPKHLITATGQRVTLRCSPRSGDLSVYWYQQSLDQGLQFLIQYYNGEERAKGNILERFSAQQFPDLHSELNLSSLELGDSALYFCASSVGAETQYFGPGTRLLVL.

The CDR3 sequence is CASSHVSSGPTGELFF. The CDR3 region has the DNA TGTGCCAGCAGCCATGTGAGCAGCGGACCAACCGGGGAGCTGTTTTTT. The genes are TRBV4-2 and TRBJ2-2; perhaps TRBD2 as D (5 bases). Trimming stripped 3 bases from V and 5 bases from J, with 16 bases between. The germline gives CDR1 LGHNA, CDR2 YNFKEQ. The CDR3 totals 16 residues.

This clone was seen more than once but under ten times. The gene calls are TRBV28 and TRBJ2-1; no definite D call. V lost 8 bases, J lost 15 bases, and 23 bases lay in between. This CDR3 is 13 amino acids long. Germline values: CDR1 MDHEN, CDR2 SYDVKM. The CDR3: CASLTPDGRGPFF. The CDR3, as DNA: TGTGCCAGCTTAACTCCGGACGGGCGAGGTCCGTTCTTC.

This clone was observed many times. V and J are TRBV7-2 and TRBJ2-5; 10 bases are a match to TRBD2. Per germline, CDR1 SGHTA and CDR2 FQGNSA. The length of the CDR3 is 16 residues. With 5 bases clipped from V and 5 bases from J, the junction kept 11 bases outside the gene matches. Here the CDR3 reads CASSRNWASGGETQYF. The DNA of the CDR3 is TGTGCCAGCAGCCGGAATTGGGCTAGCGGGGGTGAGACCCAGTACTTC.

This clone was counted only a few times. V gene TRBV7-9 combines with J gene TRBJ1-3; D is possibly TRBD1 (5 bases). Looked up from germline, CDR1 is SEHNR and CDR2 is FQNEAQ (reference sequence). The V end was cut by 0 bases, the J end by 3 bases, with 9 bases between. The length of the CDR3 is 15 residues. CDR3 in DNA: TGTGCCAGCAGCTTAGCGGGGCCGGGTGGAAACACCATATATTTT. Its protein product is CASSLAGPGGNTIYF.